The TCR beta chain described here comes from a study of shared clonotypes between healthy human individuals. Negatively enriched CD4+ T cells were divided by CD45RA into naive and memory. The CDR3 runs to 15 residues. Looked up from germline, CDR1 is MDHEN and CDR2 is SYDVKM. Unmatched junction bases numbered 5, after V lost 3 bases and J lost 4 bases. Data came from immunoSEQ multiplex PCR; TCRdb stores just in-frame clones and leaves some out. The data show nearly 750,000 clones, 72% seen once. The rearrangement uses TRBV28 and TRBJ1-5, with TRBD1 matching over 8 bases. Sequencing input: memory CD4+ T cells sorted from blood. Subset given: CD45RA-negative fraction. This clonotype was sampled from a woman aged 25 to 39 in good health. In nucleotides, the CDR3 is TGTGCCAGCAGTTTTGGCCAGGGGGCAAATCAGCCCCAGCATTTT. Its protein is CASSFGQGANQPQHF.